Described below is a single T cell receptor (beta chain) sequence and its context. Participants' reported clinical history set cohort assignment. This entry comes from a study of blood T cell repertoires in COVID-19. Overall study context: From T cells, B-cell-depleted T cells, or PBMCs came the material, which was cDNA or gDNA.

TCRdb's table, derived via immunoSEQ multiplex PCR, lists solely in-frame clones and lacks some. The sample carries under 250,000 clones, almost 85% recorded once. The sample taken for sequencing was PBMCs or T cells enriched from blood (not recorded which). The sequence derives from a woman aged 45-60 years with acute COVID-19.

The CDR3 bases are TGTGCCAGCAGCTTAGCGGGACTAGCGGGGACCAATGAGCAGTTCTTC. Its protein product is CASSLAGLAGTNEQFF. This chain uses TRBV7-2 with TRBJ2-1; 13 bases agree with TRBD2. The germline gives CDR1 SGHTA, CDR2 FQGNSA. With V trimmed by 0 bases and J by 6 bases, 2 bases remained unmatched. This CDR3 comprises 16 residues.